Below are 10 T cell receptor beta chains sequenced from a single sample in a study of blood T cell repertoires in COVID-19. Libraries were prepared by immunoSEQ multiplex PCR; TCRdb keeps only in-frame clonotypes and omits some of them. The repertoire holds 70,000 or so clones, with approximately 90% as singletons. Sequencing was done on a sample of peripheral blood. Every receptor here comes from a human donor in a cohort sampled during active COVID-19.

The chain is built from TRBV28 and TRBJ2-7, with D possibly matching TRBD2 (6 bases). The CDR3 covers 16 residues. Between the trimmed V and J ends, which lost 8 bases and 0 bases, there was a span of 20 bases. Germline assignment: CDR1 MDHEN and CDR2 SYDVKM. CDR3 in amino acids: CASCGGFKANSYEQYF. The CDR3 DNA sequence: TGTGCCAGCTGTGGGGGGTTCAAGGCGAACTCCTACGAGCAGTACTTC.

DNA of the CDR3: TGTGCCAGCAGTTTCCGGCAGGGAACCGAAAAACTGTTTTTT. Translated: CASSFRQGTEKLFF. This chain joins TRBV28 and TRBJ1-4, with D possibly being TRBD1 (5 bases). Deletions cut 3 bases from V and 8 bases from J, with 13 bases between. Germline-derived CDR1 and CDR2 are MDHEN and SYDVKM. CDR3 length equals 14 residues.

There are a few counts of this clone. This chain uses TRBV7-9 with TRBJ2-7; 8 nucleotides match TRBD1. This CDR3 spans 15 amino acids. CDR1 and CDR2 (germline): SEHNR, FQNEAQ (reference sequence). The ends lost 4 bases at V and 1 base at J; junction bases unmatched: 6. The CDR3 is CASSSTDRASYEQYF. The DNA of the CDR3 is TGTGCCAGCAGCTCAACGGACAGGGCTTCCTACGAGCAGTACTTC.

This chain uses TRBV19 with TRBJ1-2; tentatively, D is TRBD1 (6 bases). Trimming took 3 bases from V and 5 from J, leaving 13 bases between them. The germline V gene encodes CDR1 LNHDA and CDR2 SQIVND (reference sequence). This CDR3 region has 14 residues. As DNA, the CDR3 is TGTGCCAGTAGTATGGCAGGGGACGGGTATGGCTACACCTTC. Translated, it gives CASSMAGDGYGYTF. Full variable domain (missing parts from reference TRBV19 and TRBJ1-2): DGGITQSPKYLFRKEGQNVTLSCEQNLNHDAMYWYRQDPGQGLRLIYYSQIVNDFQKGDIAEGYSVSREKKESFPLTVTSAQKNPTAFYLCASSMAGDGYGYTFGSGTRLTVV.

The chain joins TRBV5-1 to TRBJ1-1, with D possibly matching TRBD1 (5 bases). Per germline, CDR1 SGHRS and CDR2 YFSETQ. Trimming removed 4 bases from V and 1 base from J, with 20 bases in between. This CDR3 has 17 residues. The CDR3 DNA follows: TGCGCCAGCAGCCCGGCAGGAACAGGACCCTCGAACACTGAAGCTTTCTTT. As protein: CASSPAGTGPSNTEAFF.

The chain joins TRBV19 to TRBJ1-6; possible D gene TRBD1, 5 bases. The CDR3 contains 16 residues. Trimming shortened V by 2 bases and J by 7 bases, and 15 bases separated the two germline ends. Germline V gives CDR1 LNHDA, CDR2 SQIVND (reference sequence). CDR3 bases: TGTGCCAGTAGTATAAATGGGAGGGGATCGAATTCACCCCTCCACTTT. The encoded protein is CASSINGRGSNSPLHF.

The chain couples TRBV21-1 to TRBJ1-3; the DNA was not compared with TRBD1, the D call given in the table. TRBV21-1 is reported as a pseudogene. This CDR3 has 18 amino acids. The CDR3 DNA follows: TGTGCCAGCAGCAAAGGACCCCGGGACAGGGGGCCTCATCACACCATATATTTT. Its protein is CASSKGPRDRGPHHTIYF.

This rearrangement joins TRBV9 to TRBJ1-2, with a tentative D call TRBD1 (6 bases). The CDR3 contains 15 residues. CDR1 SGDLS and CDR2 YYNGEE come from the germline V gene. V was cut by 0 bases and J by 8 bases, with 17 bases left in between. The CDR3 here is CASSVATRGGEGYTF. CDR3 in DNA: TGTGCCAGCAGCGTAGCTACGAGGGGGGGAGAAGGCTACACCTTC.

V is TRBV27 and J is TRBJ2-7; 8 positions match TRBD2. The CDR3 length is 17 residues. Per germline, CDR1 MNHEY and CDR2 SMNVEV (reference sequence). The V and J ends lost 8 bases and 2 bases, in that order; junction bases with no gene match: 17. In DNA form, the CDR3 reads TGTGCCAGCGCCCAGTGGCTAGCGGGCGTCTCCCCCTACGAGCAGTACTTC. Translation gives CASAQWLAGVSPYEQYF.

The chain is built from TRBV28 and TRBJ1-4, with a tentative D call TRBD1 (5 bases). V lost 9 bases to trimming and J lost 8 bases, with 19 bases between them. Germline V CDR1 and CDR2: MDHEN, SYDVKM. This CDR3 has 14 amino acids. CDR3 in amino acids: CASSRRRGKEKLFF. In DNA form, the CDR3 reads TGTGCCAGTTCTCGAAGGAGGGGAAAGGAAAAACTGTTTTTT. The whole variable domain, filled in from reference TRBV28 and TRBJ1-4, reads DVKVTQSSRYLVKRTGEKVFLECVQDMDHENMFWYRQDPGLGLRLIYFSYDVKMKEKGDIPEGYSVSREKKERFSLILESASTNQTSMYLCASSRRRGKEKLFFGSGTQLSVL.